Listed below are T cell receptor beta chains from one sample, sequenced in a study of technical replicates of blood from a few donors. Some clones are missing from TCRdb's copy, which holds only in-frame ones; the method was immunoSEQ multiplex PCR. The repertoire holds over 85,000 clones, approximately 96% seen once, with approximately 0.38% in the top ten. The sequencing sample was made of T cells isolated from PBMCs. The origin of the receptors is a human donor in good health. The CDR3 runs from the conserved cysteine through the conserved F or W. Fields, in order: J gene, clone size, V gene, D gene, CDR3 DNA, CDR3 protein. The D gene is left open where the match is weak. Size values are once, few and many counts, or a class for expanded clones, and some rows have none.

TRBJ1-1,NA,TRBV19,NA,TGTGCCAGTAGTCCTCTGGGTGTCTTCAGGGCCACTGAAGCTTTCTTT,CASSPLGVFRATEAFF
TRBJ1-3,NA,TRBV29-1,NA,TGCAGCGTTCTTGTTAGGCGGATCTCTGGAAACACCATATATTTT,CSVLVRRISGNTIYF
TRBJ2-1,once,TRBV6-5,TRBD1,TGTGCCAGCAGTTACTCGAGAAGGGACAGGTCGTTCTTC,CASSYSRRDRSFF
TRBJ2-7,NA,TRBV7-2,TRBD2,TGTGCCAGCAGCGCCGGGACTAGCGGGAGGGCCAAGCAGTACTTC,CASSAGTSGRAKQYF
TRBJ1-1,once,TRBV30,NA,TGTGCCTGGACGACAGGCTCGGGCACTGAAGCTTTCTTT,CAWTTGSGTEAFF
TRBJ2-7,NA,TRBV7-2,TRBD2,TGTGCCAGCAGCCCCCAGACTAGCAGCTACGAGCAGTACTTC,CASSPQTSSYEQYF
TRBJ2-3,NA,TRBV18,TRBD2,TGTGCCAGCTCACCAACTCCTAGCGGGAACGCAGATACGCAGTATTTT,CASSPTPSGNADTQYF
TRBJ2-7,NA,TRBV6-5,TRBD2,TGTGCCAGCAGCCGCGGGAGGGTGCGGGAGCAGTACTTC,CASSRGRVREQYF
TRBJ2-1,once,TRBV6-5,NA,TGTGCCAGCAGTTACTCAGTCTACAGTGAGCAGTTCTTC,CASSYSVYSEQFF
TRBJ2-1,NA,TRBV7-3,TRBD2,TGTGCCAGCAGCTCGCTGACTAGCGGGAGGGGCAATGAGCAGTTCTTC,CASSSLTSGRGNEQFF
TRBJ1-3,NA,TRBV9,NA,TGTGCCAGCAGCGTCGACAGCTCTGGAAACACCATATATTTT,CASSVDSSGNTIYF
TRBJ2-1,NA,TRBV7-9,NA,TGTGCCAGCAGCTTAGGACCGCCTAGTTCTCCGTTCTTC,CASSLGPPSSPFF
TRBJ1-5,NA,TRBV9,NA,TGTGCCAGCAGCGTAGAGGACACCGATCAGCCCCAGCATTTT,CASSVEDTDQPQHF
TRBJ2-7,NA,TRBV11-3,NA,TGTGCCAGCAGCTTAGACGGGAGTGAGTCCTACGAGCAGTACTTC,CASSLDGSESYEQYF
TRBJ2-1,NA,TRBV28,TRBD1,TGTGCCAGCAGTTTACTGACAGGGGACTACAATGAGCAGTTCTTC,CASSLLTGDYNEQFF
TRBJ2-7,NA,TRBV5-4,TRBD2,TGTGCCAGCAGCCATAGACTAGCGGTCTACGAGCAGTACTTC,CASSHRLAVYEQYF
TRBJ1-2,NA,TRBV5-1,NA,TGCGCCAGCAGCTTGCCTGCAGGGGACTATGGCTACACCTTC,CASSLPAGDYGYTF
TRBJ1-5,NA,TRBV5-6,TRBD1,TGTGCCAGCAGCTCCGCTCGACAGGGGTTAAGCAATCAGCCCCAGCATTTT,CASSSARQGLSNQPQHF
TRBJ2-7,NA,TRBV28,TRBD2,TGTGCCAGCAGTCGCCTAGCGGGAGAGGGGCAGTACTTC,CASSRLAGEGQYF
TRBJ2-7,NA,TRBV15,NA,TGTGCCACCAGCAGAGCCCTAGACCCGGGCGAGCAGTACTTC,CATSRALDPGEQYF
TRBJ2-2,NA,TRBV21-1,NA,TGTGCCAGCAGCATTCCTCTATGGACCGGGGAGCTGTTTTTT,CASSIPLWTGELFF
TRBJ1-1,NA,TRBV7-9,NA,TGTGCCAGCAGCCTGACAGGTGGGAACACTGAAGCTTTCTTT,CASSLTGGNTEAFF
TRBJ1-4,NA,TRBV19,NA,TGTGCCAGTAGACAGGGTTTTGAAAAACTGTTTTTT,CASRQGFEKLFF
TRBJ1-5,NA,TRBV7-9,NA,TGTGCCAGCAGCCCATCCAGCAATCAGCCCCAGCATTTT,CASSPSSNQPQHF
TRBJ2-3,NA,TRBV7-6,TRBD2,TGTGCCAGCAGCTTACGGCTAGCGGGAGGCGCAGATACGCAGTATTTT,CASSLRLAGGADTQYF
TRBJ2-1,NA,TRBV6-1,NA,TGTGCCAGCAGTGACCCAGACCCAACTACAAAAAAAGGATCCTACAATGAGCAGTTCTTC,CASSDPDPTTKKGSYNEQFF
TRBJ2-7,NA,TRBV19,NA,TGTGCCAGTAGGGACATTTCCTACGAGCAGTACTTC,CASRDISYEQYF
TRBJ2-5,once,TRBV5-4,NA,TGTGCCAGCAGACGTGATGAGGAGACCCAGTACTTC,CASRRDEETQYF
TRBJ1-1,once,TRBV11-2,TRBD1,TGTGCCAGCAGCTTCACAGGGGGCTATAGCACTGAAGCTTTCTTT,CASSFTGGYSTEAFF
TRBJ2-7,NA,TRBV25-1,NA,TGTGCCAGCAGTGCCGTGGGAGGATTCTACGAGCAGTACTTC,CASSAVGGFYEQYF
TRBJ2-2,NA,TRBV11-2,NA,TGTGCCAGCAGCTTAGACGGTTCTGCCGGGGAGCTGTTTTTT,CASSLDGSAGELFF
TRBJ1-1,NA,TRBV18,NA,TGTGCCAGCTCACCTTCGGCAGGGAACACTGAAGCTTTCTTT,CASSPSAGNTEAFF
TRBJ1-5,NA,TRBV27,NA,TGTGCCAGCCAGGGTTCCAATCAGCCCCAGCATTTT,CASQGSNQPQHF
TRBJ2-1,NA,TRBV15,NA,TGTGCCACCAGCGGCCAACCGGGACTTAGTAGCTCCTACAATGAGCAGTTCTTC,CATSGQPGLSSSYNEQFF
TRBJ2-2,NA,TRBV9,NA,TGTGCCAGCAGCGCAGGATTAGCGAACACCGGGGAGCTGTTTTTT,CASSAGLANTGELFF
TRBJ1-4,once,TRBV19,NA,TGTGCCAGTAGTATAGGAGGAATGGAACGGGGAAAACTGTTTTTT,CASSIGGMERGKLFF
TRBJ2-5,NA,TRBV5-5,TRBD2,TGTGCCAGCATGGGGGGACTAGCGGGAGCAGAGACCCAGTACTTC,CASMGGLAGAETQYF
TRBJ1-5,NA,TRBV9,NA,TGTGCCAGCAGCGTAGCGGACACTAATCAGCCCCAGCATTTT,CASSVADTNQPQHF
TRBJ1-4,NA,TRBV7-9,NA,TGTGCCAGCAGCCCCCCGGGTCCTATTCTGGAAAAACTGTTTTTT,CASSPPGPILEKLFF
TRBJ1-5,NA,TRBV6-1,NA,TGTGCCAGCAGCGGTGGTCAGCCCCAGCATTTT,CASSGGQPQHF
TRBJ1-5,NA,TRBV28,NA,TGTGCCAGCAGTTTTAATGAGGGTCTAAATCAGCCCCAGCATTTT,CASSFNEGLNQPQHF
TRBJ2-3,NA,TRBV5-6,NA,TGTGCCAGCAGCTTGAGAAGGGGCAGGACAGATACGCAGTATTTT,CASSLRRGRTDTQYF
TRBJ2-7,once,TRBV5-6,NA,TGTGCCAGCAGCTACCCTCAGGGTTACGAGCAGTACTTC,CASSYPQGYEQYF
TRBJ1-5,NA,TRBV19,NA,TGTGCCAGTAGTATACAGGGGACCGATCAGCCCCAGCATTTT,CASSIQGTDQPQHF
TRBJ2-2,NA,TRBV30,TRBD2,TGTGCCTGGAGTTGGCGGGAGGACACCGGGGAGCTGTTTTTT,CAWSWREDTGELFF
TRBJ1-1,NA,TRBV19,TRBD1,TGTGCCAGTAGTACGACAGGGGCCTACACTGAAGCTTTCTTT,CASSTTGAYTEAFF
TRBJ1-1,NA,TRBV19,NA,TGTGCCACCCTAGGGGTTTCCGCTTTCTTT,CATLGVSAFF
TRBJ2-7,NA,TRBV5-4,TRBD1,TGTGCCAGCAGCTTGGGACAGGGGAGCTCCTACGAGCAGTACTTC,CASSLGQGSSYEQYF
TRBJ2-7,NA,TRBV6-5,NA,TGTGCCAGCAGTCCAGGGAAACACGAGCAGTACTTC,CASSPGKHEQYF